These 5 T cell receptor beta chains were all obtained from the same sample, sequenced in a study of response to subunit inactivated influenza vaccine. One entry per CDR3 protein results from TCRdb running MiXCR on the RT-PCR reads. The sample lists about 780,000 distinct CDR3 sequences; around 20% were seen once. The sequencing used PBMCs from blood, collected less than 6 days after vaccination. These receptors all come from a man over 45 who received an inactivated influenza vaccine.

This clonotype has just a few counts. This sequence joins TRBV7-2 and TRBJ2-6; D gene uncertain. This CDR3 region has 15 residues. V lost 5 bases to trimming and J lost 7 bases, with 15 bases between them. From germline, CDR1 is SGHTA and CDR2 FQGNSA. Here the CDR3 reads CASSPARTDANVLTF. The CDR3 DNA reads TGTGCCAGCAGCCCTGCTCGGACGGATGCCAACGTCCTGACTTTC.

The V gene is TRBV12-3 or TRBV12-4, the J gene TRBJ1-2; D is undetermined. Trimming cost V 3 bases and J 6 bases, with 8 bases left between them. This CDR3 spans 12 amino acids. The CDR3 bases are TGTGCCAGCAGTTTCGTCGTGGATGGCTACACCTTC. Protein product: CASSFVVDGYTF.

This clonotype was observed a few times. The rearrangement uses TRBV10-3 and TRBJ2-7; D may be TRBD2 (6 bases). V dropped 3 bases and J dropped 7 bases, with 10 bases sitting between them. Germline CDR1 and CDR2: ENHRY and SYGVKD. The CDR3 has 12 residues. The CDR3 DNA reads TGTGCCATCAGTGACAGGGCGGGGGAGCAGTACTTC. Protein sequence: CAISDRAGEQYF.

The gene calls are TRBV20-1 and TRBJ1-2, with 8 positions matching TRBD1. V shed 1 base and J 6 bases; nucleotides not matched to a gene: 1. The CDR3 is made up of 12 amino acids. CDR1 and CDR2 from the germline V gene are DFQATT and SNEGSKA (reference sequence). In DNA form, the CDR3 reads TGCAGTGCTAGAGCGGGACAGGATGGCTACACCTTC. This gives the protein CSARAGQDGYTF.

A few counts support this clonotype. V and J are TRBV4-1 and TRBJ2-7; the D gene is possibly TRBD1 (5 bases). Trimming pared 1 base from V and 2 bases from J, leaving 6 bases between. The CDR3 is made up of 13 amino acids. CDR1 MGHRA and CDR2 YSYEKL come from the germline V gene. The CDR3 sequence: CASSQVGAYEQYF. The CDR3 nucleotides are TGCGCCAGCAGCCAAGTAGGGGCCTACGAGCAGTACTTC.